Each of the 25 T cell receptor beta chains below was sequenced from the same sample in a study of blood T cell repertoires in COVID-19. The assay was immunoSEQ multiplex PCR, and TCRdb's table has in-frame clones only and misses some. The data contain 200,000 to 250,000 clones, 80% to 95% of them singletons. Input material: peripheral blood. The receptor set was obtained from a man between 60 and 70 years old with COVID-19, enrolled during active disease.

The table lists this clone with a count of one. This sequence joins TRBV7-2 and TRBJ2-7, with 7 bases that match TRBD1. CDR1 and CDR2 from the germline V gene are SGHTA and FQGNSA. The V and J ends lost 5 bases and 2 bases, in that order; junction bases with no gene match: 6. This CDR3 has 14 amino acids. The CDR3, as DNA: TGTGCCAGCAGCCCCAAGACAGGGCCCTACGAGCAGTACTTC. Translating it yields CASSPKTGPYEQYF.

This sequence joins TRBV29-1 and TRBJ2-1; D may be TRBD1 (5 bases). The CDR3 runs 13 residues. V shed 3 bases and J shed 3 bases, with 9 bases lying between them. Germline values: CDR1 SQVTM, CDR2 ANQGSEA. The CDR3 DNA follows: TGCAGCGTTGACAGGGCCGGCTACAATGAGCAGTTCTTC. Its translation: CSVDRAGYNEQFF.

The chain uses TRBV10-3 and TRBJ1-1; 7 bases fit TRBD1. V lost 6 bases to trimming and J lost 1 base; unmatched junction nucleotides: 8. Germline assignment: CDR1 ENHRY and CDR2 SYGVKD. The CDR3 contains 15 residues. The CDR3 is CAISAMGQSNTEAFF. CDR3 nucleotide sequence: TGTGCCATCAGCGCAATGGGACAGTCGAACACTGAAGCTTTCTTT.

The sample holds one count of this clone. The gene calls are TRBV6-4 and TRBJ2-1, with 9 bases lining up with TRBD1. Germline V lookup: CDR1 MRHNA, CDR2 SNTAGT. Trimming at V came to 6 bases and at J to 6 bases, leaving 9 bases not matched to a gene. CDR3 length: 15 residues. CDR3 in DNA: TGTGCCAGCAGCCTACCGGGACAGGGACCCAATGAGCAGTTCTTC. Protein product: CASSLPGQGPNEQFF.

The chain couples TRBV6-5 to TRBJ1-2; 9 bases are a match to TRBD1. Germline V CDR1 and CDR2: MNHEY, SVGAGI. This CDR3 region has 14 residues. V was pared by 8 bases and J by 1 base, with 5 bases of the junction left unmatched. CDR3 bases: TGTGCCAGCGGAGTGGACAGGGGTAACTATGGCTACACCTTC. Translation gives CASGVDRGNYGYTF.

This sequence joins TRBV7-2 and TRBJ2-1; 7 bases agree with TRBD1. Trimming removed 0 bases from V and 4 bases from J; junction bases left unmatched: 3. Germline lookup yields CDR1 SGHTA and CDR2 FQGNSA. This CDR3 comprises 15 residues. The DNA for the CDR3 is TGTGCCAGCAGCTTAGCGGCAGGGGGTTACAATGAGCAGTTCTTC. Protein sequence: CASSLAAGGYNEQFF.

V gene TRBV20-1 combines with J gene TRBJ1-6; D remains unclear. The length of the CDR3 is 11 residues. Trimming shortened V by 7 bases and J by 6 bases, and 7 bases separated the two germline ends. CDR1 DFQATT and CDR2 SNEGSKA come from the germline V gene (reference sequence). This chain's CDR3 is CSVDGNSPLHF. DNA for the CDR3: TGCAGTGTAGATGGTAATTCACCCCTCCACTTT.

The chain joins TRBV2 to TRBJ1-1; 9 bases are shared with TRBD1. J gave up 3 bases and V 2 bases, and 4 bases lay outside the gene matches. This CDR3 region has 15 residues. Germline CDR1 and CDR2: SNHLY and FYNNEI. The DNA of the CDR3 is TGTGCCAGCAGTGAATTGGGACAGGGTGACACTGAAGCTTTCTTT. This translates into CASSELGQGDTEAFF.

A few counts support this clone. For the CDR3, the DNA is TGTGCCAGCAGTTGGGGAGGGAGAGACACCGGGGAGCTGTTTTTT. Amino acids: CASSWGGRDTGELFF. The chain employs TRBV5-5 and TRBJ2-2, with 7 bases that match TRBD2. CDR3 size: 15 residues. CDR1 SGHKS and CDR2 YYEKEE come from the germline V gene (reference sequence). Germline trimming cut 5 bases from V and 3 bases from J; bases unmatched to any gene: 7.

This clone was seen a single time. The chain is built from TRBV7-2 and TRBJ2-1; possible D gene TRBD2, 6 bases. V lost 1 base, J lost 6 bases, and 13 bases lay in between. The CDR3 consists of 15 residues. Germline CDR1 and CDR2: SGHTA and FQGNSA. Here the CDR3 DNA reads TGTGCCAGCAGCTTAGAGGGACTCACGGGCAATGAGCAGTTCTTC. Amino acid sequence: CASSLEGLTGNEQFF.

Comments on this clone: The junction shows a germline mismatch at one end, possibly a read error. CDR3 nucleotides: TGTACCAGCAGTGGTGACAGGGGACGCGAAGCTTTCTTT. Translation gives CTSSGDRGREAFF. The rearrangement links TRBV6-4 to TRBJ1-1, with 8 nucleotides matching TRBD1. CDR1 and CDR2 (germline): MRHNA, SNTAGT. There are 13 residues in the CDR3.

The J gene is TRBJ1-2, the V gene TRBV15; D unresolved. V lost 2 bases and J lost 8, with 21 bases in between. There are 16 residues in the CDR3. Per the germline V gene, CDR1 is LNHNV and CDR2 is YYDKDF (reference sequence). CDR3 loop: CATSRNRTGFDHGYTF. CDR3 DNA sequence: TGTGCCACCAGCAGAAACCGGACGGGATTCGACCACGGCTACACCTTC.

CDR3 amino acids: CASRFTYGDRGTSSSGNTIYF. CDR3 in DNA: TGTGCCAGCAGGTTTACTTATGGGGACAGGGGAACTTCCAGCTCTGGAAACACCATATATTTT. This chain joins TRBV28 and TRBJ1-3; 10 bases fit TRBD1. Germline V gives CDR1 MDHEN, CDR2 SYDVKM. There are 21 residues in the CDR3. Trimming removed 6 bases from V and 0 bases from J; junction bases left unmatched: 20. Complete variable domain (other parts from reference TRBV28 and TRBJ1-3): DVKVTQSSRYLVKRTGEKVFLECVQDMDHENMFWYRQDPGLGLRLIYFSYDVKMKEKGDIPEGYSVSREKKERFSLILESASTNQTSMYLCASRFTYGDRGTSSSGNTIYFGEGSWLTVV.

This sequence joins TRBV19 and TRBJ2-7; possible D gene TRBD1, 5 bases. Germline CDR1 LNHDA, CDR2 SQIVND (reference sequence). V lost 6 bases and J 6 bases, leaving 18 bases between the germline ends. The CDR3 spans 14 residues. The CDR3, as DNA: TGTGCCAGTAGCCCGTTGCAGGGCCCCTCCGAGCAGTACTTC. Its protein is CASSPLQGPSEQYF.

The chain couples TRBV19 to TRBJ1-2; maybe TRBD1 (5 bases). Trimming cost V 4 bases and J 5 bases, with 14 bases left between them. Germline CDR1 reads LNHDA; CDR2 reads SQIVND (reference sequence). This CDR3 is built from 14 residues. The CDR3 reads CASSTLSGGYGYTF. As DNA, the CDR3 is TGTGCCAGTAGTACTCTATCCGGGGGATATGGCTACACCTTC.

The CDR3 nucleotides read TGTGCCAGCAGCAAATGGGACAGGGGATCTATGAACACTGAAGCTTTCTTT. This gives the protein CASSKWDRGSMNTEAFF. J is TRBJ1-1 and V is TRBV21-1; no check of the table's D call, TRBD1, against the DNA was made. TRBV21-1 is flagged as a pseudogene. The CDR3 totals 17 residues.

This chain uses TRBV18 with TRBJ2-1, with a possible D match to TRBD1 (6 bases). The CDR3 has 16 amino acids. Trimming left V 2 bases short and J 4 bases short, with 15 bases between. The germline gives CDR1 KGHSH, CDR2 LQKENI. The CDR3 DNA reads as TGTGCCAGCTCACCAACGACAGGTCCAGGATACAATGAGCAGTTCTTC. Protein product: CASSPTTGPGYNEQFF.

CDR3 sequence (DNA): TGTGCCAGCAGCGTAGGACTAGCGGATAGCACAGATACGCAGTATTTT. This sequence encodes CASSVGLADSTDTQYF. This chain connects TRBV9 to TRBJ2-3, with 9 bases matching TRBD2. The CDR3 has 16 residues. Germline V gene lookup returns CDR1 SGDLS and CDR2 YYNGEE. The V gene end was trimmed by 0 bases and the J gene end by 0 bases; junction bases not matched to a gene: 2.

A few counts support this clone. This sequence joins TRBV11-2 and TRBJ2-2, with 9 bases fitting TRBD1. V trimming: 0 bases; J trimming: 3 bases; junction bases outside the gene matches: 5. The CDR3 runs 17 residues. CDR1 is SGHAT, CDR2 FQNNGV, per germline. The CDR3: CASSLDRRTGDTGELFF. The DNA of the CDR3 is TGTGCCAGCAGCTTAGATCGAAGGACAGGGGACACCGGGGAGCTGTTTTTT. The full variable domain, in which reference TRBV11-2 and TRBJ2-2 provide the parts outside the CDR3, is EAGVAQSPRYKIIEKRQSVAFWCNPISGHATLYWYQQILGQGPKLLIQFQNNGVVDDSQLPKDRFSAERLKGVDSTLKIQPAKLEDSAVYLCASSLDRRTGDTGELFFGEGSRLTVL.

V and J are TRBV9 and TRBJ1-2; 10 nucleotides align to TRBD1. V lost 3 bases to trimming and J lost 8 bases; unmatched junction nucleotides: 16. CDR1 and CDR2 from the germline V gene are SGDLS and YYNGEE. The CDR3 sequence is 17 residues long. Written as DNA, the CDR3 is TGTGCCAGCAGCGCCGGGACAGGGGCGGCCCGGGGTTACGGCTACACCTTC. Translated: CASSAGTGAARGYGYTF.

This clone showed up just once. The chain carries TRBV5-1 and TRBJ2-7; TRBD1 aligns across 12 bases. The trim removed 0 bases at V and 3 bases at J, leaving 7 bases unmatched. This CDR3 region has 17 residues. In germline, CDR1 is SGHRS, CDR2 YFSETQ. CDR3 residues: CASSLEGQGATIYEQYF. The CDR3 coding sequence is TGCGCCAGCAGCTTGGAGGGACAGGGGGCCACAATCTACGAGCAGTACTTC.

Written as DNA, the CDR3 is TGTGCCAGCAGCTTAGCGGAGACGGGAGCTTTCTTT. Translated: CASSLAETGAFF. This rearrangement joins TRBV7-8 to TRBJ1-1; no reliable D call. The CDR3 extends over 12 amino acids. V lost 0 bases and J 10 bases, leaving 9 bases between the germline ends. Germline CDR1 SGHVS, CDR2 FQNEAQ.

CDR3 sequence: CASSSGGGYTF. The CDR3 DNA reads as TGTGCCAGCAGTTCAGGGGGTGGCTACACCTTC. V usage is TRBV6-5 and J usage is TRBJ1-2; TRBD1 matches at 7 bases. After removal of 4 bases from V and 7 bases from J, the junction contained 0 bases not matched to a gene. The CDR3 is 11 amino acids. Germline V lookup: CDR1 MNHEY, CDR2 SVGAGI.

This chain joins TRBV9 and TRBJ1-3; tentative D call: TRBD1 (5 bases). Trimming removed 6 bases from V and 2 bases from J, with 18 bases in between. The CDR3 length is 16 residues. Germline CDR1 reads SGDLS; CDR2 reads YYNGEE. As DNA, the CDR3 is TGTGCCAGCACCCCCAGCGGGGGATTTGCTGGAAACACCATATATTTT. Its translation: CASTPSGGFAGNTIYF. The full variable domain, rest sourced from reference TRBV9 and TRBJ1-3, is DSGVTQTPKHLITATGQRVTLRCSPRSGDLSVYWYQQSLDQGLQFLIQYYNGEERAKGNILERFSAQQFPDLHSELNLSSLELGDSALYFCASTPSGGFAGNTIYFGEGSWLTVV.

The sample holds one count of this clone. The chain carries TRBV18 and TRBJ2-7; 8 nucleotides align to TRBD1. This CDR3 is built from 13 residues. Germline V gives CDR1 KGHSH, CDR2 LQKENI. Trimming at V came to 6 bases and at J to 6 bases, leaving 7 bases not matched to a gene. The CDR3 sequence: CASSRTGSGEQYF. CDR3 coding DNA: TGTGCCAGCTCTCGGACAGGGTCGGGCGAGCAGTACTTC.